This is a list of T cell receptor beta chains from one sample in a study of T cell therapy after organ transplantation. Measured with immunoSEQ multiplex PCR; TCRdb has only the in-frame clones, and not every one. Of approximately 1,100 clones in the sample, roughly 59% were seen once. The antigens for these receptors are not known. Sequenced material: CD8+ T cells from blood, taken after autologous CMV-specific T cell therapy. Receptors were obtained from a human patient who had received a solid organ transplant and had CMV disease. Some T cells may be graft donor cells. Each CDR3 is given with its conserved first and last residue. D genes are given only for firm matches. Size is omitted from some rows. Given values are once, few, many or a class for expanded clones.

V: TRBV28; size: few; J: TRBJ2-7; D: -; CDR3: CASSATTSLGSYEQYF; DNA: TGTGCCAGCAGTGCCACGACTAGTTTGGGGAGCTACGAGCAGTACTTC
V: TRBV28; size: -; J: TRBJ2-3; D: -; CDR3: CASLESDTQYF; DNA: TGTGCCAGCCTCGAATCAGATACGCAGTATTTT
V: TRBV27; size: -; J: TRBJ2-6; D: -; CDR3: CASSPLSGGANVLTF; DNA: TGTGCCAGCAGTCCCCTCTCGGGAGGGGCCAACGTCCTGACTTTC
V: TRBV7-2; size: -; J: TRBJ2-7; D: TRBD1; CDR3: CASSWGQGSAYEQYF; DNA: TGTGCCAGCAGCTGGGGACAGGGATCGGCCTACGAGCAGTACTTC
V: TRBV6-5; size: few; J: TRBJ2-7; D: -; CDR3: CASSEPAAYEQYF; DNA: TGTGCCAGCAGTGAACCGGCAGCCTACGAGCAGTACTTC
V: TRBV19; size: -; J: TRBJ1-2; D: -; CDR3: CASSKDSNYGYTF; DNA: TGTGCCAGTAGTAAGGACAGCAACTATGGCTACACCTTC
V: TRBV4-2; size: -; J: TRBJ2-7; D: TRBD2; CDR3: CASSQASGSAYQYF; DNA: TGTGCCAGCAGCCAAGCGAGCGGGAGTGCGTATCAGTACTTC
V: TRBV15; size: -; J: TRBJ2-5; D: TRBD2; CDR3: CATSRDAELPGLAVKETQYF; DNA: TGTGCCACCAGCAGAGATGCGGAATTACCGGGACTAGCGGTGAAAGAGACCCAGTACTTC
V: TRBV7-3; size: -; J: TRBJ2-5; D: TRBD1; CDR3: CASSTGTGGLVKETQYF; DNA: TGTGCCAGCAGCACCGGGACAGGGGGACTAGTGAAAGAGACCCAGTACTTC
V: TRBV10-3; size: few; J: TRBJ2-1; D: -; CDR3: CASADLYNEQFF; DNA: TGTGCCAGCGCGGACTTATACAATGAGCAGTTCTTC
V: TRBV9; size: -; J: TRBJ1-1; D: -; CDR3: CASSEGEFMNTEAFF; DNA: TGTGCCAGCAGCGAGGGGGAGTTCATGAACACTGAAGCTTTCTTT
V: TRBV27; size: -; J: TRBJ1-2; D: TRBD1; CDR3: CASHGQGEGYTF; DNA: TGTGCCAGCCATGGACAGGGTGAAGGCTACACCTTC
V: TRBV27; size: -; J: TRBJ2-7; D: TRBD1; CDR3: CASTTGTGGYEQYF; DNA: TGTGCCAGCACCACGGGGACAGGGGGATACGAGCAGTACTTC
V: TRBV19; size: -; J: TRBJ2-1; D: TRBD2; CDR3: CASATSGSSYNEQFF; DNA: TGTGCCAGTGCGACTAGCGGGAGCTCCTACAATGAGCAGTTCTTC
V: TRBV4-3; size: few; J: TRBJ1-5; D: TRBD1; CDR3: CASSQRQGTNQPQHF; DNA: TGCGCCAGCAGCCAAAGACAGGGGACCAATCAGCCCCAGCATTTT
V: TRBV6-9; size: -; J: TRBJ1-1; D: TRBD1; CDR3: CASRQGPNLEAFF; DNA: TGTGCCAGCCGACAGGGACCGAACCTTGAAGCTTTCTTT
V: TRBV2; size: -; J: TRBJ2-7; D: -; CDR3: CASSLGPAAYEQYF; DNA: TGTGCCAGCAGTTTAGGGCCGGCTGCCTACGAGCAGTACTTC
V: TRBV7-3; size: few; J: TRBJ1-1; D: -; CDR3: CASSSPGASHTEAFF; DNA: TGTGCCAGCAGCTCTCCAGGGGCGTCGCACACTGAAGCTTTCTTT
V: TRBV6-9; size: -; J: TRBJ2-5; D: -; CDR3: CASSYSGRQETQYF; DNA: TGTGCCAGCAGTTACTCAGGGCGCCAAGAGACCCAGTACTTC
V: TRBV6-8; size: -; J: TRBJ2-5; D: -; CDR3: CASSYSNQGGETQYF; DNA: TGTGCCAGCAGTTACTCGAATCAGGGCGGGGAGACCCAGTACTTC
V: TRBV27; size: -; J: TRBJ2-7; D: -; CDR3: CASSLSWRNEQYF; DNA: TGTGCCAGCAGTTTAAGTTGGAGGAACGAGCAGTACTTC
V: TRBV5-4; size: few; J: TRBJ2-5; D: TRBD2; CDR3: CASSLSRTSKIYQETQYF; DNA: TGTGCCAGCAGCTTGTCTAGGACTAGCAAAATATACCAAGAGACCCAGTACTTC
V: TRBV5-6; size: -; J: TRBJ2-7; D: -; CDR3: CASSLLQLGSSYEQYF; DNA: TGTGCCAGCAGCTTGTTACAATTAGGTAGCTCCTACGAGCAGTACTTC
V: TRBV6-6; size: -; J: TRBJ2-7; D: -; CDR3: CASSSCRQGYCEQYF; DNA: TGTGCCAGCAGTTCCTGTCGGCAGGGATATTGCGAGCAGTACTTC
V: TRBV7-9; size: -; J: TRBJ2-6; D: -; CDR3: CASSNKGSGANVLTF; DNA: TGTGCCAGCAGCAATAAGGGCTCTGGGGCCAACGTCCTGACTTTC
V: TRBV7-9; size: -; J: TRBJ2-5; D: TRBD2; CDR3: CASSTPGLAGGPLEETQYF; DNA: TGTGCCAGCAGCACCCCCGGACTAGCGGGAGGGCCGTTGGAAGAGACCCAGTACTTC
V: TRBV11-3; size: few; J: TRBJ2-3; D: TRBD2; CDR3: CASSPRWGGREPDTQYF; DNA: TGTGCCAGCAGCCCCCGTTGGGGCGGGAGGGAGCCAGATACGCAGTATTTT
V: TRBV4-2; size: -; J: TRBJ2-7; D: TRBD1; CDR3: CASSQDSGQGGEQYF; DNA: TGTGCCAGCAGCCAAGATTCGGGACAGGGTGGCGAGCAGTACTTC
V: TRBV9; size: -; J: TRBJ2-7; D: -; CDR3: CASSVGQGEHEQYF; DNA: TGTGCCAGCAGCGTAGGGCAGGGTGAGCACGAGCAGTACTTC
V: TRBV19; size: -; J: TRBJ1-2; D: -; CDR3: CASMAGVGGGYTF; DNA: TGTGCCAGTATGGCAGGGGTTGGAGGTGGCTACACCTTC
V: TRBV28; size: once; J: TRBJ2-3; D: -; CDR3: CASTSYSLTITDTQYF; DNA: TGTGCCAGCACCTCCTACAGCCTCACGATCACAGATACGCAGTATTTT
V: TRBV21-1; size: -; J: TRBJ1-5; D: -; CDR3: CASRRLVPEPQHF; DNA: TGTGCCAGCAGAAGATTAGTCCCGGAGCCCCAGCATTTT
V: TRBV9; size: large; J: TRBJ2-3; D: TRBD2; CDR3: CASSPMGGGPADTQYF; DNA: TGTGCCAGCAGCCCGATGGGCGGGGGGCCGGCAGATACGCAGTATTTT
V: TRBV27; size: -; J: TRBJ1-5; D: -; CDR3: CASSFSFEKPQHF; DNA: TGTGCCAGCAGTTTTTCCTTCGAGAAGCCCCAGCATTTT
V: TRBV7-9; size: -; J: TRBJ2-1; D: -; CDR3: CASSIFTPGIEQFF; DNA: TGTGCCAGCAGTATTTTTACCCCCGGTATAGAGCAGTTCTTC
V: TRBV13; size: large; J: TRBJ2-1; D: -; CDR3: CASSFLGYNEQFF; DNA: TGTGCCAGCAGCTTTTTAGGGTACAATGAGCAGTTCTTC
V: TRBV10-3; size: -; J: TRBJ1-1; D: -; CDR3: CAISESSLKLEAFF; DNA: TGTGCCATCAGTGAGTCCTCTCTAAAACTTGAAGCTTTCTTT
V: TRBV28; size: -; J: TRBJ2-7; D: -; CDR3: CASSRPSATAYEQYF; DNA: TGTGCCAGCAGTCGACCATCTGCGACGGCCTACGAGCAGTACTTC
V: TRBV4-3; size: -; J: TRBJ1-5; D: -; CDR3: CASSQGDGLAHQPQHF; DNA: TGCGCCAGCAGCCAAGGGGACGGGTTAGCTCATCAGCCCCAGCATTTT
V: TRBV2; size: large; J: TRBJ1-1; D: TRBD1; CDR3: CASSDRGGNTEAFF; DNA: TGTGCCAGCAGTGACAGGGGGGGGAACACTGAAGCTTTCTTT
V: TRBV19; size: large; J: TRBJ1-4; D: TRBD1; CDR3: CASTSTGTAEKLFF; DNA: TGTGCCAGTACCTCAACCGGGACAGCAGAAAAACTGTTTTTT